The TCR beta chain under discussion was sequenced for a study of cytomegalovirus exposure and HLA in healthy donors. Note on this clone: Its matching antigen is unknown.

General observations from the study: Most CMV-associated TCR beta chains were later found to appear HLA-restricted.

The PCR used 60 Vbeta and 13 Jbeta primers. The method was immunoSEQ multiplex PCR; TCRdb's version includes in-frame clones alone and lacks a portion of them. The repertoire holds roughly 150,000 clones, with roughly three quarters as singletons. The sample was PBMCs. The clonotype originates from a woman between 40 and 55 years old in good health and CMV-seronegative.

The CDR3 reads CASSPFHKGMYEQFF. The CDR3 bases are TGTGCCAGCAGCCCTTTCCACAAGGGGATGTATGAGCAGTTCTTC. V gene TRBV27 combines with J gene TRBJ2-1; D might be TRBD1 (5 bases). Germline V gene data show CDR1 as MNHEY and CDR2 as SMNVEV (reference sequence). V was trimmed by 6 bases and J by 8 bases, leaving 20 bases between them. This CDR3 has 15 residues.